This T cell receptor (beta chain) stems from a study of metastatic and nonmetastatic thyroid tumors. At the level of the study: The study looked at repertoires side by side in blood and in tumor or nodule tissue from malignant and benign thyroid patients. Study-level results: Malignant tumors reportedly showed significantly higher TCR beta diversity than benign nodules in both blood and tumor.

Patients were all untreated before their thyroid surgery. As originally analysed: A classifier for distant metastasis in papillary thyroid cancer was constructed using CDR3 differences observed across clinicopathological groups. MiXCR re-clonotyped the PCR reads for TCRdb. The V and J calls come from TCRdb's annotation, not from the publication. This sample has over 10,000 clones, with 32% found just once. Comments on this clone: The antigen is undetermined.

The CDR3 is 12 amino acids. In germline, CDR1 is LGHDT, CDR2 YNNKEL (reference sequence). Between the trimmed V and J ends, which lost 2 bases and 7 bases, there was a span of 5 bases. Sequencing used tumor tissue. The source of this sequence is a female donor with papillary thyroid cancer or a benign thyroid nodule (not recorded which). Some clones in this sample may be carry-over from other donors' samples. The V and J genes are TRBV3-1 and TRBJ2-2; D remains ambiguous. CDR3 loop: CASSQTNGELFF. DNA for the CDR3: TGTGCCAGCAGCCAAACAAACGGGGAGCTGTTTTTT.